A single sample gave rise to the 16 T cell receptor beta chains below, sequenced in a study of control samples from healthy donors and cancer patients. Produced via immunoSEQ multiplex PCR; TCRdb's table is partial and in-frame only. The sample shows over 100,000 clones, roughly 88% of them seen only once. Material for sequencing was blood. The receptors shown here come from a man aged 35-49 years in good health.

This clone was recorded once. This chain joins TRBV9 and TRBJ1-2; TRBD1 aligns across 7 bases. Germline-derived CDR1 and CDR2 are SGDLS and YYNGEE. V gave up 4 bases and J gave up 5 bases; unmatched junction bases: 5. This CDR3 has 13 amino acids. CDR3 amino acids: CASSPQQGYGYTF. The DNA of the CDR3 is TGTGCCAGCAGCCCGCAACAGGGGTATGGCTACACCTTC.

The rearrangement joins TRBV28 to TRBJ1-6; perhaps TRBD1 as D (6 bases). Germline-derived CDR1 and CDR2 are MDHEN and SYDVKM. V shed 9 bases and J shed 2 bases, with 14 bases lying between them. This CDR3 comprises 15 residues. The CDR3 sequence: CASISGGPYNSPLHF. CDR3 DNA: TGTGCCAGTATCTCGGGGGGCCCCTATAATTCACCCCTCCACTTT.

This chain links TRBV24-1 with TRBJ2-5, with D perhaps matching TRBD2 (5 bases). Germline V lookup: CDR1 KGHDR, CDR2 SFDVKD. V was trimmed by 6 bases and J by 2 bases, leaving 9 bases between them. The CDR3 is 13 residues long. The CDR3 reads CATSPSGQETQYF. The DNA for the CDR3 is TGTGCCACCAGTCCCTCGGGACAAGAGACCCAGTACTTC.

This chain links TRBV30 with TRBJ1-5, with 7 bases lining up with TRBD1. The length of the CDR3 is 15 residues. The trim removed 2 bases at V and 3 bases at J, leaving 7 bases unmatched. CDR1 is GTSNPN, CDR2 SVGIG, per germline (reference sequence). CDR3: CAWSSGGLINQPQHF. For the CDR3, the DNA is TGTGCCTGGAGTTCAGGGGGTCTTATCAATCAGCCCCAGCATTTT.

The V gene is TRBV6-1, the J gene TRBJ2-7, with a tentative D call TRBD1 (6 bases). CDR3 length: 14 amino acids. CDR1 and CDR2 from the germline V gene are MNHNS and SASEGT. Trimming shortened V by 3 bases and J by 3 bases, and 12 bases separated the two germline ends. The CDR3 here is CASSDTGKNYEQYF. CDR3 nucleotides: TGTGCCAGCAGTGATACAGGGAAAAACTACGAGCAGTACTTC.

This chain links TRBV6-5 with TRBJ2-2; D not resolved. Per germline, CDR1 MNHEY and CDR2 SVGAGI. The CDR3 spans 15 residues. V lost 7 bases and J lost 3, with 15 bases in between. CDR3 in DNA: TGTGCCAGCACTCGCATCGGACGGGACACCGGGGAGCTGTTTTTT. Its protein is CASTRIGRDTGELFF.

This rearrangement joins TRBV27 to TRBJ2-7, with D perhaps matching TRBD2 (5 bases). Looked up from germline, CDR1 is MNHEY and CDR2 is SMNVEV (reference sequence). The V end lost 2 bases, the J end lost 3 bases, and 11 bases lay between the germline ends. The CDR3 runs to 14 residues. The CDR3 DNA reads as TGTGCCAGCAGTTTAGAACTAGTTCTCTACGAGCAGTACTTC. Translating it yields CASSLELVLYEQYF.

The chain joins TRBV6-5 to TRBJ1-6, with TRBD1 matching over 7 bases. CDR3 size: 16 residues. The J segment lost 7 bases and the V segment lost 4 bases, leaving 10 bases of the junction unmatched. Germline CDR1 and CDR2: MNHEY and SVGAGI. In DNA form, the CDR3 reads TGTGCCAGCAGTTTTCGACAGGGATCGACGAATTCACCCCTCCACTTT. This gives the protein CASSFRQGSTNSPLHF.

This clone was recorded once. The V gene is TRBV19, the J gene TRBJ2-2; a possible D gene is TRBD2 (6 bases). The length of the CDR3 is 15 residues. The V gene lost 4 bases and the J gene lost 2 bases, with 11 bases spanning the gap. Looked up from germline, CDR1 is LNHDA and CDR2 is SQIVND (reference sequence). DNA of the CDR3: TGTGCCAGTAGTAACGGGGGTCCCAACACCGGGGAGCTGTTTTTT. Its translation: CASSNGGPNTGELFF. Variable domain in full (rest from reference TRBV19 and TRBJ2-2): DGGITQSPKYLFRKEGQNVTLSCEQNLNHDAMYWYRQDPGQGLRLIYYSQIVNDFQKGDIAEGYSVSREKKESFPLTVTSAQKNPTAFYLCASSNGGPNTGELFFGEGSRLTVL.

This chain joins TRBV6-5 and TRBJ2-5; 8 positions agree with TRBD1. The germline V gene encodes CDR1 MNHEY and CDR2 SVGAGI. CDR3 length: 14 residues. The trim removed 6 bases at V and 5 bases at J, leaving 8 bases unmatched. The CDR3 loop is CASRTQGAGETQYF. The CDR3 DNA follows: TGTGCCAGCAGAACGCAGGGGGCCGGGGAGACCCAGTACTTC.

The chain has TRBV19 and TRBJ1-1; no clear D gene. Germline lookup yields CDR1 LNHDA and CDR2 SQIVND (reference sequence). The V end lost 2 bases, the J end lost 3 bases, and 10 bases lay between the germline ends. The CDR3 spans 14 residues. Here the CDR3 reads CASSISSGYTEAFF. CDR3 bases: TGTGCCAGTAGTATATCGAGTGGGTACACTGAAGCTTTCTTT.

This sequence joins TRBV15 and TRBJ2-1; D is uncertain. The CDR3 is 16 residues long. V lost 0 bases and J lost 5, with 14 bases in between. CDR1 LNHNV and CDR2 YYDKDF come from the germline V gene (reference sequence). CDR3 nucleotide sequence: TGTGCCACCAGCAGAGATCAAAAGGTCTACAACAATGAGCAGTTCTTC. This gives the protein CATSRDQKVYNNEQFF.

V is TRBV7-3 and J is TRBJ1-1; tentatively, D is TRBD1 (5 bases). The V end was cut by 6 bases, the J end by 3 bases, with 11 bases between. The CDR3 consists of 13 residues. The germline V gene has CDR1 SGHTA and CDR2 FQGTGA. CDR3 bases: TGTGCCAGCAGTTGGACATACGACACTGAAGCTTTCTTT. Translated, it gives CASSWTYDTEAFF.

The V call is TRBV21-1, the J call TRBJ1-3. TRBV21-1 is recorded as a pseudogene. This CDR3 has 13 residues. The CDR3 DNA is TGTGCCAGCAGCAAAGTATACGGATACACCATATATTTT. Translation gives CASSKVYGYTIYF.

The chain couples TRBV9 to TRBJ2-1, with D perhaps being TRBD1 or TRBD2 (5 bases each). The CDR3 extends over 16 amino acids. Trimming stripped 3 bases from V and 9 bases from J, with 22 bases between. Looked up from germline, CDR1 is SGDLS and CDR2 is YYNGEE. The CDR3 region is CASSAGRDHRHTEQFF. The CDR3 DNA is TGTGCCAGCAGCGCAGGCCGGGACCACCGGCATACTGAGCAGTTCTTC.

The table lists this clone with a count of one. The chain carries TRBV29-1 and TRBJ2-7; 8 positions match TRBD1. CDR1 is SQVTM, CDR2 ANQGSEA, per germline. This CDR3 is built from 13 residues. V lost 6 bases to trimming and J lost 4 bases; unmatched junction nucleotides: 8. This CDR3 is CSVGGQGQYEQYF. The CDR3 bases are TGCAGCGTGGGAGGACAGGGACAATACGAGCAGTACTTC.